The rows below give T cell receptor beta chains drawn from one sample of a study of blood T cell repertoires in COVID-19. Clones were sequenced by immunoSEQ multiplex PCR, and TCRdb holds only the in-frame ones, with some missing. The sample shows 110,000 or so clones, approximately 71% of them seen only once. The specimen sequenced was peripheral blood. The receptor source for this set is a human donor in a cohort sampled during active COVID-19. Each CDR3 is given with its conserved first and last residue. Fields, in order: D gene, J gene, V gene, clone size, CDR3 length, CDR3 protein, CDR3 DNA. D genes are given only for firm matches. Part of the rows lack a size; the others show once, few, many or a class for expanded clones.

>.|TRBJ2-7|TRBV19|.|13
CASSPAPGSEQYF
TGTGCCAGTAGTCCGGCCCCAGGGTCCGAGCAGTACTTC
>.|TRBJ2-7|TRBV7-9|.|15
CASSAAEGGYYEQYF
TGTGCCAGCAGCGCCGCCGAAGGCGGATACTACGAGCAGTACTTC
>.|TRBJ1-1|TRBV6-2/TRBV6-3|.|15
CASSYLPGANTEAFF
TGTGCCAGCAGTTACCTTCCAGGCGCAAACACTGAAGCTTTCTTT
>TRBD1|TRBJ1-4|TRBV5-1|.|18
CASSSGQGYWATNEKLFF
TGCGCCAGCAGCTCGGGACAGGGCTATTGGGCAACTAATGAAAAACTGTTTTTT
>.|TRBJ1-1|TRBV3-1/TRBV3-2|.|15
CASSQPPARGTEAFF
TGTGCCAGCAGCCAACCCCCGGCACGGGGCACTGAAGCTTTCTTT
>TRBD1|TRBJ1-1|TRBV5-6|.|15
CASSAWDRSTTEAFF
TGTGCCAGCAGCGCCTGGGACAGGTCAACCACTGAAGCTTTCTTT
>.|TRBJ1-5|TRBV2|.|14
CASHRRGETQPQHF
TGTGCCAGCCACCGCAGGGGCGAGACCCAGCCCCAGCATTTT
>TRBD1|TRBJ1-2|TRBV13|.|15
CASSLEWTGGDGYTF
TGTGCCAGCAGCTTAGAATGGACAGGGGGCGATGGCTACACCTTC
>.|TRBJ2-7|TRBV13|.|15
CASSLSGRGAYEQYF
TGTGCCAGCAGCCTCTCTGGCAGGGGTGCTTACGAGCAGTACTTC
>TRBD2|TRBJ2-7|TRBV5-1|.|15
CASSRTLAGGYEQYF
TGCGCCAGCAGCCGAACCTTAGCGGGAGGATACGAGCAGTACTTC
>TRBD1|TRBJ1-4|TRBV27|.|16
CASSNRQGRTIEKLFF
TGTGCCAGCAGTAACCGACAGGGGAGGACGATTGAAAAACTGTTTTTT
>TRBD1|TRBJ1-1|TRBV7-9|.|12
CAGMTGDTEAFF
TGTGCCGGAATGACAGGGGACACTGAAGCTTTCTTT
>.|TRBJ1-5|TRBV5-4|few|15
CASSLQGIGNQPQHF
TGTGCCAGCAGCTTACAGGGAATAGGCAATCAGCCCCAGCATTTT
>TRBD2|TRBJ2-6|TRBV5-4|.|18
CASATGTSGFSGANVLTF
TGTGCCAGCGCAACAGGGACTAGCGGGTTCTCTGGGGCCAACGTCCTGACTTTC
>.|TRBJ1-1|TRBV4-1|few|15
CASSPPPGRNTEAFF
TGCGCCAGCAGCCCCCCACCGGGGAGGAACACTGAAGCTTTCTTT
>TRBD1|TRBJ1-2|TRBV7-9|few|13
CASSLQGAYGYTF
TGTGCCAGCAGCCTACAGGGGGCCTATGGCTACACCTTC
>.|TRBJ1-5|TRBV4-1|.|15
CASSQDWGTGEPQHF
TGCGCCAGCAGCCAAGATTGGGGTACGGGGGAGCCCCAGCATTTT
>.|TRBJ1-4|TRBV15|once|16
CATSSSQISTNEKLFF
TGTGCCACCAGCAGTTCACAGATTTCAACTAATGAAAAACTGTTTTTT
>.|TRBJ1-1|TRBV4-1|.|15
CASSQARGAVTEAFF
TGCGCCAGCAGCCAAGCCAGGGGAGCGGTCACTGAAGCTTTCTTT
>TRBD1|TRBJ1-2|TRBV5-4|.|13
CASSSLTGGGYTF
TGTGCCAGCAGCTCCCTGACAGGGGGTGGCTACACCTTC